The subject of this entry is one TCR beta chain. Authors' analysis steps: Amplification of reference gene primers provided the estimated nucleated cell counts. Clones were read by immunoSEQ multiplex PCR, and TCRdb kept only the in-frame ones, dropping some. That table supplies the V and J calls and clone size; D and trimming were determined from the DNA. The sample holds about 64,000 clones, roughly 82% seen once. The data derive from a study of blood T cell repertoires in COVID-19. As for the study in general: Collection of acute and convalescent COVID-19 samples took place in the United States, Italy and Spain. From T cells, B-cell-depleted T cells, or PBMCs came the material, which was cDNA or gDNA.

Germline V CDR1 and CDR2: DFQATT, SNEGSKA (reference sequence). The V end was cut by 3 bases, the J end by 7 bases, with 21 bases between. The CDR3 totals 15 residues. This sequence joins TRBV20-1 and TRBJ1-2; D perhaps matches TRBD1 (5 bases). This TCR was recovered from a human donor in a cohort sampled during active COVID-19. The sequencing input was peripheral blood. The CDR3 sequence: CSASPPKYSGIGYTF. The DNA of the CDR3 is TGCAGTGCTAGTCCTCCGAAGTACTCAGGGATTGGCTACACCTTC.